A single sample is the source of the 11 T cell receptor beta chains below, sequenced in a study of T cell changes during pregnancy in multiple sclerosis. The method was immunoSEQ multiplex PCR; TCRdb's version includes in-frame clones alone and lacks a portion of them. This table holds 55,000 to 80,000 clones, 85% to 90% found once. Source: peripheral blood, taken after pregnancy. The receptors come from a female donor in good health, enrolled as a control in a pregnancy study.

This chain joins TRBV4-3 and TRBJ1-6, with 7 bases lining up with TRBD1. Trimming took 0 bases from V and 8 from J; bases not matched to a gene: 7. CDR3 length: 16 amino acids. Germline V gives CDR1 LGHNA, CDR2 YSLEER. The CDR3 region is CASSQDMTGSYSPLHF. The CDR3 DNA sequence: TGCGCCAGCAGCCAAGATATGACAGGGAGTTATTCACCCCTCCACTTT.

Concerning this clone: Other DNA sequences in this sample translate to the same CDR3. Here the CDR3 reads CASSELAETDTQYF. DNA of the CDR3: TGTGCCAGCAGTGAGCTCGCAGAAACAGATACGCAGTATTTT. The V call is TRBV6-1, the J call TRBJ2-3; D is uncertain. V shed 3 bases and J shed 3 bases, with 10 bases lying between them. This CDR3 is built from 14 residues. CDR1 is MNHNS and CDR2 is SASEGT in the germline V gene.

The gene calls are TRBV7-9 and TRBJ1-3; D remains unclear. The CDR3 has 14 amino acids. Germline V gives CDR1 SEHNR, CDR2 FQNEAQ (reference sequence). Between the trimmed V and J ends, which lost 2 bases and 0 bases, there was a span of 5 bases. The CDR3 protein is CASSLSLSGNTIYF. CDR3 bases: TGTGCCAGCAGCTTATCTCTCTCTGGAAACACCATATATTTT. The whole variable domain, remainder taken from reference TRBV7-9 and TRBJ1-3, is DTGVSQNPRHKITKRGQNVTFRCDPISEHNRLYWYRQTLGQGPEFLTYFQNEAQLEKSRLLSDRFSAERPKGSFSTLEIQRTEQGDSAMYLCASSLSLSGNTIYFGEGSWLTVV.

The J gene is TRBJ2-7, the V gene TRBV27, with D unresolved. This CDR3 is 14 amino acids long. The V gene lost 0 bases and the J gene lost 1 base, with 7 bases spanning the gap. Germline V lookup: CDR1 MNHEY, CDR2 SMNVEV (reference sequence). CDR3 loop: CASSLSPSSYEQYF. CDR3 sequence (DNA): TGTGCCAGCAGTTTATCTCCTAGTTCCTACGAGCAGTACTTC.

The chain employs TRBV30 and TRBJ2-3; no clear D gene. The CDR3 has 12 amino acids. CDR1 is GTSNPN and CDR2 is SVGIG in the germline V gene (reference sequence). V was clipped by 3 bases and J by 2 bases, with 6 bases between them. The CDR3 is CAWSGYTDTQYF. The CDR3 region has the DNA TGTGCCTGGAGCGGGTACACAGATACGCAGTATTTT.

The chain has TRBV13 and TRBJ2-3; tentatively, D is TRBD2 (5 bases). CDR3 length: 13 amino acids. CDR1 is PRHDT, CDR2 FYEKMQ, per germline (reference sequence). V lost 8 bases, J lost 6 bases, and 15 bases lay in between. CDR3 amino acids: CASGVGGRDTQYF. The CDR3 coding sequence is TGTGCCAGCGGAGTTGGAGGAAGGGATACGCAGTATTTT.

A single count supports this clone. The chain combines TRBV7-6 with TRBJ2-7; 15 nucleotides match TRBD2. CDR1 SGHVS and CDR2 FNYEAQ come from the germline V gene. CDR3 size: 17 residues. Germline trimming cut 5 bases from V and 2 bases from J; bases unmatched to any gene: 7. In DNA form, the CDR3 reads TGTGCCAGCAGCCCGCGGACTAGCGGGGGGGCGGCCTACGAGCAGTACTTC. Its protein is CASSPRTSGGAAYEQYF. Looking up the rest from reference TRBV7-6 and TRBJ2-7 gives the full variable domain: GAGVSQSPRYKVTKRGQDVALRCDPISGHVSLYWYRQALGQGPEFLTYFNYEAQQDKSGLPNDRFSAERPEGSISTLTIQRTEQRDSAMYRCASSPRTSGGAAYEQYFGPGTRLTVT.

In this sample, this clone turned up once. This chain connects TRBV25-1 to TRBJ1-1; weak D call: TRBD1 (5 bases). The CDR3 extends over 15 amino acids. In germline, CDR1 is MGHDK, CDR2 SYGVNS. The V end lost 1 base, the J end lost 10 bases, and 19 bases lay between the germline ends. CDR3 amino acids: CASSESLTEPLRAFF. The CDR3 DNA reads TGTGCCAGCAGTGAATCCTTGACAGAGCCCTTGAGAGCTTTCTTT.

This clone showed up just once. CDR3 region: CASSKDKAGTSSYEQYF. As DNA, the CDR3 is TGTGCCAGCAGCAAAGATAAAGCGGGCACCAGCTCCTACGAGCAGTACTTC. The chain is built from TRBV21-1 and TRBJ2-7; the D call TRBD2 from the table was never checked on the DNA. TRBV21-1 represents a pseudogene. The CDR3 covers 17 residues.

The chain couples TRBV9 to TRBJ2-1; D unclear. Trimming shortened V by 4 bases and J by 4 bases, and 9 bases separated the two germline ends. The length of the CDR3 is 13 residues. CDR1 is SGDLS and CDR2 is YYNGEE in the germline V gene. The CDR3 spells CASSPGIYNEQFF. The CDR3 DNA follows: TGTGCCAGCAGCCCTGGCATTTACAATGAGCAGTTCTTC. Variable domain in full (rest from reference TRBV9 and TRBJ2-1): DSGVTQTPKHLITATGQRVTLRCSPRSGDLSVYWYQQSLDQGLQFLIQYYNGEERAKGNILERFSAQQFPDLHSELNLSSLELGDSALYFCASSPGIYNEQFFGPGTRLTVL.

This clone has only one observation. The V call is TRBV29-1, the J call TRBJ1-1; weak D call: TRBD1 (5 bases). CDR1 and CDR2 from the germline V gene are SQVTM and ANQGSEA. V was clipped by 0 bases and J by 4 bases, with 12 bases between them. The CDR3 has 14 residues. In nucleotides, the CDR3 is TGCAGCGTTGAAGATAGACAGATACTCACTGAAGCTTTCTTT. Translation: CSVEDRQILTEAFF. The variable domain in full, with the rest retrieved from reference TRBV29-1 and TRBJ1-1, is SAVISQKPSRDICQRGTSLTIQCQVDSQVTMMFWYRQQPGQSLTLIATANQGSEATYESGFVIDKFPISRPNLTFSTLTVSNMSPEDSSIYLCSVEDRQILTEAFFGQGTRLTVV.